The 22 T cell receptor beta chains given below trace back to one sample, sequenced in a study of T cells in Graves' hyperthyroidism and ophthalmopathy. RNA transcripts served as the template for amplifying TCR beta CDR3 regions. A set of HTBI primers served as the primers for a first-round RT-PCR of the TCR CDR3. TCRdb processed the multiplex PCR reads anew with MiXCR; each CDR3 protein has one entry. The table lists about 290,000 distinct CDR3 sequences, around a sixth of them singletons. Sequencing input: blood. The receptors were sampled from a man in his thirties or forties with Graves' hyperthyroidism.

At least ten counts were recorded for this clonotype. The chain joins TRBV30 to TRBJ1-5; D is uncertain. The CDR3 loop spans 13 amino acids. V dropped 1 base and J dropped 1 base, with 5 bases sitting between them. Germline lookup yields CDR1 GTSNPN and CDR2 SVGIG (reference sequence). CDR3 nucleotides: TGTGCCTGGAGTGACGGGAGCAATCAGCCCCAGCATTTT. As protein: CAWSDGSNQPQHF.

The chain joins TRBV9 to TRBJ2-1; D possibly corresponds to TRBD1 (6 bases). This CDR3 comprises 16 residues. The germline gives CDR1 SGDLS, CDR2 YYNGEE. The V and J ends lost 6 bases and 1 base respectively, with 17 bases between them. CDR3 sequence: CASTRSAGASYNEQFF. The CDR3, as DNA: TGTGCCAGCACCCGTAGCGCAGGGGCATCCTACAATGAGCAGTTCTTC.

This clonotype was seen just once. The rearrangement joins TRBV12-3 or TRBV12-4 to TRBJ2-3; D gene unclear. There are 11 residues in the CDR3. The V end was cut by 7 bases, the J end by 9 bases, with 11 bases between. The CDR3 reads CASKFPRTQYF. The CDR3 region has the DNA TGTGCCAGCAAGTTTCCGAGGACGCAGTATTTT.

This clonotype was observed a few times. V and J are TRBV5-1 and TRBJ1-2, with D unresolved. V was shortened by 0 bases and J by 4 bases, with 7 bases between the two germline ends. The CDR3 runs to 13 residues. Germline V gene data show CDR1 as SGHRS and CDR2 as YFSETQ. The CDR3 nucleotides are TGCGCCAGCAGCTTGGGACTTCTCTATGGCTACACCTTC. This gives the protein CASSLGLLYGYTF.

This clonotype was seen many times. The chain recombines TRBV11-2 with TRBJ1-6, with D possibly matching TRBD1 (5 bases). V was shortened by 3 bases and J by 5 bases, with 11 bases between the two germline ends. This CDR3 has 15 amino acids. Germline CDR1 reads SGHAT; CDR2 reads FQNNGV. This CDR3 is CASSLKGDHNSPLHF. The CDR3 coding sequence is TGTGCCAGCAGCTTGAAAGGGGACCATAATTCACCCCTCCACTTT.

In this sample, this clonotype turned up a few times. Its ends do not fully match the called genes, so a read error is possible. In DNA form, the CDR3 reads TGTGTCAGTACAGCAGGGCGAAACTATGGCTACACCTTC. Protein: CVSTAGRNYGYTF. The V call is TRBV19, the J call TRBJ1-2; possible D gene TRBD1, 5 bases. Germline assignment: CDR1 LNHDA and CDR2 SQIVND (reference sequence). This CDR3 has 13 residues.

There are a few counts of this clonotype. This rearrangement joins TRBV6-5 to TRBJ2-1; D gene uncertain. The CDR3 is made up of 16 amino acids. V was cut by 0 bases and J by 0 bases, with 9 bases left in between. The germline V gene has CDR1 MNHEY and CDR2 SVGAGI. CDR3 protein: CASSYSFRSSYNEQFF. CDR3 bases: TGTGCCAGCAGTTACTCCTTCAGAAGCTCCTACAATGAGCAGTTCTTC.

In this sample, this clonotype turned up many times. J is TRBJ2-7 and V is TRBV28, with D possibly being TRBD2 (5 bases). This CDR3 spans 14 amino acids. Germline CDR1 reads MDHEN; CDR2 reads SYDVKM. Trimming removed 5 bases at V and 3 bases at J, with 14 bases between. CDR3 sequence: CASSDPGGGYEQYF. CDR3 nucleotide sequence: TGTGCCAGCAGTGACCCTGGAGGCGGCTACGAGCAGTACTTC. The variable domain in full, completed from reference TRBV28 and TRBJ2-7, reads DVKVTQSSRYLVKRTGEKVFLECVQDMDHENMFWYRQDPGLGLRLIYFSYDVKMKEKGDIPEGYSVSREKKERFSLILESASTNQTSMYLCASSDPGGGYEQYFGPGTRLTVT.

The chain employs TRBV7-2 and TRBJ2-2, with D perhaps matching TRBD1 (6 bases). Trimming pared 4 bases from V and 6 bases from J, leaving 12 bases between. Germline V gene sequence: CDR1 SGHTA, CDR2 FQGNSA. This CDR3 spans 14 amino acids. The CDR3 is CASSYHRDSGELFF. The CDR3 DNA follows: TGTGCCAGCAGCTATCACAGGGATTCCGGGGAGCTGTTTTTT.

This clonotype was recorded many times. The chain combines TRBV25-1 with TRBJ2-7, with 11 bases that match TRBD1. J lost 3 bases, V lost 5 bases, and 6 bases had no gene match. This CDR3 spans 15 amino acids. CDR1 and CDR2 from the germline V gene are MGHDK and SYGVNS. The CDR3 nucleotides read TGTGCCAGCAGTACCCCGGGACAGGGGGACTACGAGCAGTACTTC. Translated: CASSTPGQGDYEQYF.

This clonotype was picked up many times. The chain has TRBV3-1 and TRBJ2-7, with 10 bases lining up with TRBD1. Trimming removed 2 bases from V and 3 bases from J; junction bases left unmatched: 4. Looked up from germline, CDR1 is LGHDT and CDR2 is YNNKEL (reference sequence). CDR3 length equals 15 residues. CDR3: CASSQTRDRGYEQYF. The DNA of the CDR3 is TGTGCCAGCAGCCAAACCCGGGACAGGGGCTACGAGCAGTACTTC.

The chain uses TRBV7-3 and TRBJ2-7; TRBD1 or TRBD2 may be the D gene (5 bases each). Trimming stripped 5 bases from V and 8 bases from J, with 16 bases between. Germline lookup yields CDR1 SGHTA and CDR2 FQGTGA. This CDR3 spans 13 amino acids. The CDR3 protein is CASSLTRGGKQYF. The CDR3 DNA is TGTGCCAGCAGCCTGACACGGGGCGGCAAGCAGTACTTC. Drawing the rest from reference TRBV7-3 and TRBJ2-7, the complete variable domain is GAGVSQTPSNKVTEKGKYVELRCDPISGHTALYWYRQSLGQGPEFLIYFQGTGAADDSGLPNDRFFAVRPEGSVSTLKIQRTERGDSAVYLCASSLTRGGKQYFGPGTRLTVT.

This clonotype was found many times. DNA for the CDR3: TGCAGTGCTAACCCCAGGGACAGAAGCCCCTACGAGCAGTACTTC. This sequence encodes CSANPRDRSPYEQYF. This chain uses TRBV20-1 with TRBJ2-7; TRBD1 matches at 7 bases. Germline values: CDR1 DFQATT, CDR2 SNEGSKA (reference sequence). Trimming at V came to 4 bases and at J to 2 bases, leaving 11 bases not matched to a gene. The length of the CDR3 is 15 residues.

In the case of this clonotype: Given a much more abundant clone one base away, this may be a read error. The rearrangement joins TRBV6-2 or TRBV6-3 to TRBJ2-1, with TRBD2 matching 9 bases. Trimming at V came to 5 bases and at J to 8 bases, leaving 1 base not matched to a gene. This CDR3 comprises 12 residues. The V gene's germline CDR1 is MNHEY and CDR2 SVGEGT. CDR3 nucleotides: TGTGCCAGCAGTATAGCGGGAGATGAGCAGTTCTTC. Translation: CASSIAGDEQFF.

This clonotype appeared many times. The rearrangement uses TRBV3-1 and TRBJ2-1; D is possibly TRBD2 (6 bases). The CDR3 has 16 amino acids. The V and J ends lost 3 bases and 4 bases respectively, with 16 bases between them. In germline, CDR1 is LGHDT, CDR2 YNNKEL (reference sequence). The CDR3 DNA is TGTGCCAGCAGCCATTTCTCGGGAGCCCCTTACAATGAGCAGTTCTTC. It is translated as CASSHFSGAPYNEQFF.

This clonotype was seen just once. Given a much more abundant clone one base away, this may be a read error. The chain combines TRBV11-2 with TRBJ2-1; 10 bases map to TRBD2. The J segment lost 2 bases and the V segment lost 4 bases, leaving 5 bases of the junction unmatched. The germline CDR1 and CDR2 sequences are SGHAT and FQNNGV. There are 16 residues in the CDR3. The CDR3 loop is CASSSEREGPYNEQFF. DNA of the CDR3: TGTGCCAGCAGCTCCGAGCGGGAGGGTCCCTACAATGAGCAGTTCTTC.

J is TRBJ2-4 and V is TRBV19, with D hard to call. V was cut by 3 bases and J by 0 bases, with 6 bases left in between. The length of the CDR3 is 14 residues. The germline gives CDR1 LNHDA, CDR2 SQIVND (reference sequence). Written as DNA, the CDR3 is TGTGCCAGTAGTATCCGGCAAGCCAAAAACATTCAGTACTTC. It yields the protein CASSIRQAKNIQYF.

This clonotype appeared many times. The chain couples TRBV12-3 or TRBV12-4 to TRBJ2-5; no clear D. The V and J ends lost 6 bases and 4 bases respectively, with 9 bases between them. The CDR3 runs to 12 residues. The CDR3 sequence is CASRGSGETQYF. CDR3 in DNA: TGTGCCAGCAGGGGGTCGGGAGAGACCCAGTACTTC.

The V call is TRBV25-1, the J call TRBJ2-5, with D possibly matching TRBD2 (6 bases). This CDR3 contains 13 residues. In germline, CDR1 is MGHDK, CDR2 SYGVNS. Between the trimmed V and J ends, which lost 4 bases and 5 bases, there was a span of 11 bases. CDR3 sequence (DNA): TGTGCCAGCAGTGGGCCGGGGGAGGAGACCCAGTACTTC. Encoded protein: CASSGPGEETQYF.

This clonotype was seen a handful of times. As DNA, the CDR3 is TGTGCCAGCAGTTTAAGGACAGGGAGGGAAAAACTGTTTTTT. Translation: CASSLRTGREKLFF. The gene calls are TRBV28 and TRBJ1-4; 8 nucleotides agree with TRBD1. The CDR3 sequence is 14 residues long. CDR1 and CDR2 (germline): MDHEN, SYDVKM. The V and J ends lost 2 bases and 8 bases, in that order; junction bases with no gene match: 4.

Points on this clonotype: A junction end diverges from the germline sequence, so it may reflect a read error. V gene TRBV19 combines with J gene TRBJ2-6, with D possibly being TRBD2 (7 bases). This CDR3 is built from 14 residues. Germline V gives CDR1 LNHDA, CDR2 SQIVND (reference sequence). The CDR3 loop is CVSNGGLGANVLTF. As DNA, the CDR3 is TGTGTCAGTAACGGGGGGCTGGGGGCCAACGTCCTGACTTTC.

This clonotype occurred many times. The rearrangement uses TRBV19 and TRBJ2-1, with D perhaps matching TRBD2 (5 bases). The CDR3 covers 12 residues. Per germline, CDR1 LNHDA and CDR2 SQIVND (reference sequence). V lost 5 bases to trimming and J lost 7 bases, with 9 bases between them. CDR3 region: CASSGPGNEQFF. In DNA, the CDR3 is TGTGCCAGTAGTGGTCCGGGGAATGAGCAGTTCTTC. Filled out from reference TRBV19 and TRBJ2-1, the complete variable domain reads DGGITQSPKYLFRKEGQNVTLSCEQNLNHDAMYWYRQDPGQGLRLIYYSQIVNDFQKGDIAEGYSVSREKKESFPLTVTSAQKNPTAFYLCASSGPGNEQFFGPGTRLTVL.